The 31 T cell receptor beta chains below were found in one sample sequenced in a study of blood T cell repertoires in COVID-19. The data were produced by immunoSEQ multiplex PCR, yet TCRdb's version contains in-frame clones alone and is incomplete. The sample has some 170,000 clones, approximately 86% seen once. Sequenced input: peripheral blood. The receptors stem from a woman aged 55-70 years who had recovered from COVID-19.

For this clone: Germline is not matched at one junction end, which may reflect a read error. The chain uses TRBV18 and TRBJ1-4, with TRBD1 identical over 8 bases. This CDR3 region has 14 residues. CDR1 is KGHSH and CDR2 is LQKENI in the germline V gene. The CDR3 coding sequence is TGTGCCAGCTCACCCCAGGGGGCTAAAGAAAAACTGTTTTTT. Its translation: CASSPQGAKEKLFF.

The V and J genes are TRBV15 and TRBJ2-5, with a weak D call TRBD1 (6 bases). The CDR3 is 14 residues long. The V and J ends lost 1 base and 1 base respectively, with 7 bases between them. The germline gives CDR1 LNHNV, CDR2 YYDKDF (reference sequence). The CDR3 nucleotides are TGTGCCACCAGCAGAGGACAGGCCCAAGAGACCCAGTACTTC. This encodes CATSRGQAQETQYF.

This chain connects TRBV10-3 to TRBJ2-7, with 8 nucleotides matching TRBD1. This CDR3 contains 14 residues. With 6 bases clipped from V and 3 bases from J, the junction kept 7 bases outside the gene matches. Germline CDR1 reads ENHRY; CDR2 reads SYGVKD. As DNA, the CDR3 is TGTGCCATCAGCCGCACAGGGGGAAACTACGAGCAGTACTTC. Protein product: CAISRTGGNYEQYF.

The chain combines TRBV28 with TRBJ2-5, with 9 bases matching TRBD2. Germline V gene sequence: CDR1 MDHEN, CDR2 SYDVKM. Trimming removed 1 base from V and 5 bases from J; junction bases left unmatched: 8. There are 16 residues in the CDR3. CDR3 nucleotides: TGTGCCAGCAGTTTATTGGGTAGCGGGGGATACGAGACCCAGTACTTC. Translated: CASSLLGSGGYETQYF.

The V and J genes are TRBV4-1 and TRBJ2-7; TRBD1 matches 10 bases. The V and J ends lost 1 base and 2 bases, in that order; junction bases with no gene match: 5. The CDR3 is 16 amino acids. Germline V CDR1 and CDR2: MGHRA, YSYEKL. The CDR3 bases are TGCGCCAGCAGCCAAGGGCCGGGACAGGGGCCCTACGAGCAGTACTTC. This sequence encodes CASSQGPGQGPYEQYF.

With regard to this clone: Other nucleotide sequences in the sample specify the same CDR3. The chain recombines TRBV5-1 with TRBJ2-5; 7 nucleotides align to TRBD1. Germline CDR1 is SGHRS and CDR2 is YFSETQ. This CDR3 comprises 15 residues. V lost 0 bases and J lost 1; bases outside the gene matches: 3. As DNA, the CDR3 is TGCGCCAGCAGCTTGGCTGGGACAGTCCAAGAGACCCAGTACTTC. It translates to CASSLAGTVQETQYF.

V and J are TRBV6-6 and TRBJ1-1; no definite D call. The CDR3 sequence is 11 residues long. Germline values: CDR1 MNHNY, CDR2 SVGAGI (reference sequence). The ends were cut back, 7 bases at V and 7 bases at J, with 10 bases in the middle. The CDR3 is CASTYQDEAFF. The CDR3, as DNA: TGTGCCAGCACCTACCAAGATGAAGCTTTCTTT.

This clone was recorded a few times. The chain links TRBV2 to TRBJ2-7; the D gene is possibly TRBD2 (6 bases). Germline V gives CDR1 SNHLY, CDR2 FYNNEI. V lost 3 bases and J 2 bases, leaving 8 bases between the germline ends. This CDR3 region has 13 residues. The CDR3 DNA sequence: TGTGCCAGCAGTGACTGGGGGGCCTACGAGCAGTACTTC. This sequence encodes CASSDWGAYEQYF.

The chain has TRBV15 and TRBJ2-1, with a weak D call TRBD1 (5 bases). The germline CDR1 and CDR2 sequences are LNHNV and YYDKDF (reference sequence). V was pared by 4 bases and J by 0 bases, with 10 bases between. The CDR3 is 15 residues long. As DNA, the CDR3 is TGTGCCACCAGCACGGACATCCCCTCCTACAATGAGCAGTTCTTC. Translating it yields CATSTDIPSYNEQFF.

The V and J genes are TRBV7-8 and TRBJ2-2; D unresolved. Germline V gives CDR1 SGHVS, CDR2 FQNEAQ. This CDR3 has 11 amino acids. V lost 5 bases, J lost 8 bases, and 6 bases lay in between. CDR3 protein: CASSPQGELFF. In nucleotides, the CDR3 is TGTGCCAGCAGCCCCCAGGGGGAGCTGTTTTTT.

The V call is TRBV5-5, the J call TRBJ1-1; a weak D match, TRBD1 (5 bases). Germline CDR1 is SGHKS and CDR2 is YYEKEE (reference sequence). The CDR3 runs 16 residues. Trimming took off 5 bases at V and 0 bases at J, with 17 bases between the two ends. In DNA form, the CDR3 reads TGTGCCAGCAGTTGGAATACAGGTAGAATGAACACTGAAGCTTTCTTT. The encoded protein is CASSWNTGRMNTEAFF.

The rearrangement links TRBV13 to TRBJ2-3; 8 positions match TRBD2. Germline V gives CDR1 PRHDT, CDR2 FYEKMQ (reference sequence). Unmatched junction bases numbered 21, after V lost 5 bases and J lost 2 bases. The length of the CDR3 is 20 residues. CDR3 DNA: TGTGCCAGCAGCCCGACCCTTACCCCAGGCGGGGGGACTTACACAGATACGCAGTATTTT. Protein sequence: CASSPTLTPGGGTYTDTQYF.

This clone was counted once. The V and J genes are TRBV2 and TRBJ1-1; no firm D call. The V gene lost 11 bases and the J gene lost 6 bases, with 19 bases spanning the gap. The length of the CDR3 is 13 residues. Germline V CDR1 and CDR2: SNHLY, FYNNEI. CDR3 in DNA: TGTGCCTCCAGCAATGCGGGATTCGCTGAAGCTTTCTTT. Amino acid sequence: CASSNAGFAEAFF.

This clone was observed a handful of times. This sequence joins TRBV2 and TRBJ1-1; 8 bases match TRBD1. The length of the CDR3 is 15 residues. Germline loops: CDR1 SNHLY, CDR2 FYNNEI. V trimming: 8 bases; J trimming: 0 bases; junction bases outside the gene matches: 8. In nucleotides, the CDR3 is TGTGCCAGCTGTGGACAGGGACTGATGAACACTGAAGCTTTCTTT. Translation gives CASCGQGLMNTEAFF.

V is TRBV5-1 and J is TRBJ1-2; D remains ambiguous. Trimming removed 4 bases at V and 4 bases at J, with 17 bases between. Germline-derived CDR1 and CDR2 are SGHRS and YFSETQ. The CDR3 sequence is 15 residues long. The CDR3 bases are TGCGCCAGCAGCCAGCCGGGAGTAAATCGCTATGGCTACACCTTC. It codes for CASSQPGVNRYGYTF.

The chain combines TRBV3-1 (or the pseudogene TRBV3-2) with TRBJ1-6; D unclear. The germline V and J ends were trimmed by 0 bases and 0 bases, with 6 bases remaining between them. CDR1 is LGHDT, CDR2 YNNKEL, per germline (reference sequence). There are 16 residues in the CDR3. CDR3 region: CASSQETSSYNSPLHF. CDR3 nucleotides: TGTGCCAGCAGCCAAGAAACCAGCTCCTATAATTCACCCCTCCACTTT.

This clone appeared once. The chain couples TRBV9 to TRBJ2-1; 14 bases line up with TRBD2. CDR1 and CDR2 from the germline V gene are SGDLS and YYNGEE. V lost 4 bases and J lost 3; bases outside the gene matches: 6. CDR3 length equals 17 residues. The CDR3 DNA follows: TGTGCCAGCAGCCTAAGACTAGCGGGGGGGCGCTACAATGAGCAGTTCTTC. Translating gives CASSLRLAGGRYNEQFF.

This chain joins TRBV7-8 and TRBJ1-6, with D unclear. This CDR3 contains 14 residues. Trimming removed 5 bases at V and 8 bases at J, with 13 bases between. Germline assignment: CDR1 SGHVS and CDR2 FQNEAQ. DNA of the CDR3: TGTGCCAGCAGCCCCGGGTCCTTACATTCACCCCTCCACTTT. This gives the protein CASSPGSLHSPLHF.

CDR3 sequence reads: CASTLAGAGDIQYF. The CDR3, as DNA: TGTGCCAGCACCCTGGCGGGGGCGGGGGACATTCAGTACTTC. The chain has TRBV6-5 and TRBJ2-4; possibly TRBD2 for D (7 bases). Trimming took 7 bases from V and 8 from J, leaving 18 bases between them. The CDR3 length is 14 residues. Germline V gene sequence: CDR1 MNHEY, CDR2 SVGAGI.

This chain links TRBV3-1 (or the pseudogene TRBV3-2) with TRBJ2-7; 7 bases agree with TRBD2. Germline CDR1 LGHDT, CDR2 YNNKEL (reference sequence). Trimming cost V 1 base and J 3 bases; bases outside gene matches: 3. This CDR3 has 14 amino acids. CDR3 residues: CASSQGLAVYEQYF. In nucleotides, the CDR3 is TGTGCCAGCAGCCAAGGACTAGCTGTCTACGAGCAGTACTTC.

The V gene is TRBV5-1, the J gene TRBJ2-5; no reliable D call. Trimming removed 4 bases from V and 4 bases from J, with 11 bases in between. The CDR3 runs 13 residues. CDR1 is SGHRS, CDR2 YFSETQ, per germline. CDR3 amino acids: CASSLSIGETQYF. DNA for the CDR3: TGCGCCAGCAGCCTTAGCATCGGAGAGACCCAGTACTTC.

The chain uses TRBV28 and TRBJ1-1; perhaps TRBD1 as D (5 bases). CDR1 MDHEN and CDR2 SYDVKM come from the germline V gene. This CDR3 region has 12 residues. The V end was cut by 7 bases, the J end by 10 bases, with 16 bases between. CDR3 DNA sequence: TGTGCCAGCAATAGAGAGGGGCGGGGAGCTTTCTTT. Protein product: CASNREGRGAFF.

This chain links TRBV4-1 with TRBJ2-1; D unclear. The V gene lost 5 bases and the J gene lost 0 bases, with 8 bases spanning the gap. The CDR3 is 14 residues long. From germline, CDR1 is MGHRA and CDR2 YSYEKL. Here the CDR3 reads CASSSRLSYNEQFF. The CDR3 DNA reads TGCGCCAGCAGCTCCCGACTCTCCTACAATGAGCAGTTCTTC.

This chain connects TRBV2 to TRBJ1-2; possible D gene TRBD1, 5 bases. Germline-derived CDR1 and CDR2 are SNHLY and FYNNEI. V lost 7 bases and J 7 bases, leaving 10 bases between the germline ends. The CDR3 runs to 11 residues. CDR3 sequence (DNA): TGTGCCAGCACAGGGAACGCTGGCTACACCTTC. This gives the protein CASTGNAGYTF.

This rearrangement joins TRBV27 to TRBJ2-7, with 11 bases aligning to TRBD2. From germline, CDR1 is MNHEY and CDR2 SMNVEV (reference sequence). The CDR3 contains 16 residues. V gave up 6 bases and J gave up 2 bases; unmatched junction bases: 9. CDR3 in amino acids: CASSPTGTSGTYEQYF. The CDR3 coding sequence is TGTGCCAGCAGCCCCACCGGGACTAGCGGCACCTACGAGCAGTACTTC.

This rearrangement joins TRBV29-1 to TRBJ2-7; TRBD2 agrees at 7 bases. Germline CDR1 reads SQVTM; CDR2 reads ANQGSEA. J gave up 1 base and V 2 bases, and 5 bases lay outside the gene matches. The CDR3 contains 14 residues. The CDR3 reads CSVEPSGGSYEQYF. The CDR3 nucleotides are TGCAGCGTTGAACCCTCGGGGGGATCCTACGAGCAGTACTTC.

The chain couples TRBV19 to TRBJ1-4, with 7 bases lining up with TRBD1. The V gene's germline CDR1 is LNHDA and CDR2 SQIVND (reference sequence). With V trimmed by 4 bases and J by 1 base, 6 bases remained unmatched. The CDR3 runs to 16 residues. The CDR3 loop reads CASSTGQRVTNEKLFF. The CDR3 DNA reads TGTGCCAGTAGTACGGGACAGAGGGTAACTAATGAAAAACTGTTTTTT.

This clone was counted between two and nine times. The rearrangement uses TRBV5-4 and TRBJ2-5, with 7 positions matching TRBD1. From germline, CDR1 is SGHNT and CDR2 YYREEE (reference sequence). The V and J ends lost 4 bases and 5 bases, in that order; junction bases with no gene match: 5. This CDR3 comprises 13 residues. This CDR3 is CASSDRVGETQYF. The CDR3 DNA sequence: TGTGCCAGCAGCGACAGGGTAGGGGAGACCCAGTACTTC. The entire variable domain, with the rest obtained from reference TRBV5-4 and TRBJ2-5, is as follows: ETGVTQSPTHLIKTRGQQVTLRCSSQSGHNTVSWYQQALGQGPQFIFQYYREEENGRGNFPPRFSGLQFPNYSSELNVNALELDDSALYLCASSDRVGETQYFGPGTRLLVL.

This clone appeared once. CDR3 nucleotide sequence: TGTGCCAGTACGACAGGCGATGGCAATCAGCCCCAGCATTTT. Translating gives CASTTGDGNQPQHF. V is TRBV6-6 and J is TRBJ1-5; D possibly corresponds to TRBD1 (6 bases). The CDR3 extends over 14 amino acids. V shed 9 bases and J shed 2 bases, with 14 bases lying between them. CDR1 is MNHNY and CDR2 is SVGAGI in the germline V gene (reference sequence).

The genes are TRBV6-6 and TRBJ1-2; TRBD1 matches 9 bases. This CDR3 spans 15 amino acids. V was clipped by 3 bases and J by 4 bases; unmatched bases: 6. The germline gives CDR1 MNHNY, CDR2 SVGAGI (reference sequence). The CDR3 reads CASSYGDREVYGYTF. The CDR3 nucleotides are TGTGCCAGCAGTTATGGGGACAGGGAAGTCTATGGCTACACCTTC.

The rearrangement links TRBV12-3 or TRBV12-4 to TRBJ1-6; TRBD1 is a possible D gene (5 bases). The ends were cut back, 6 bases at V and 14 bases at J, with 11 bases in the middle. The CDR3 loop spans 11 amino acids. The CDR3 loop reads CASSGGAALHF. The CDR3 DNA sequence: TGTGCCAGCAGCGGAGGGGCGGCCCTCCACTTT.